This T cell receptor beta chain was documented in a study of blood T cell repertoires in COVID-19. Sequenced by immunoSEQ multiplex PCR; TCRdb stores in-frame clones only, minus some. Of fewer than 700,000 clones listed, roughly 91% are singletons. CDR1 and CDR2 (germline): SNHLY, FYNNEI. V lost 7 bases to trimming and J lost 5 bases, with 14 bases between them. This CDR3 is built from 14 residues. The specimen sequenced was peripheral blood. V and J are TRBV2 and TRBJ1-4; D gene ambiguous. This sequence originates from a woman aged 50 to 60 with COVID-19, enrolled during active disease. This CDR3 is CASTNGYSNEKLFF. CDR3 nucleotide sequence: TGTGCCAGCACCAACGGGTATTCGAATGAAAAACTGTTTTTT.